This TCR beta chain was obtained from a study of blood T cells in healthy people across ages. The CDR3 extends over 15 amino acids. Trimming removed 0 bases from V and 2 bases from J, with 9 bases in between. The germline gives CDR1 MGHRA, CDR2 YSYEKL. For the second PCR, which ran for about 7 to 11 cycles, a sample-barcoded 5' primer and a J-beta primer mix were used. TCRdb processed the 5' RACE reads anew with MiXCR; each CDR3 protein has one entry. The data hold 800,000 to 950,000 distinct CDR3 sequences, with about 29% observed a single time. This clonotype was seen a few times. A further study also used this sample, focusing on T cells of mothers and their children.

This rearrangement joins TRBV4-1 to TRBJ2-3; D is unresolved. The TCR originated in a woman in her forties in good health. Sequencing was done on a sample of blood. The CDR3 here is CASSQENPYTDTQYF. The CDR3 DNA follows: TGCGCCAGCAGCCAAGAAAATCCATACACAGATACGCAGTATTTT.